Listed below are T cell receptor beta chains from one sample, sequenced in a study of blood T cell repertoires in COVID-19. Generated by immunoSEQ multiplex PCR, the TCRdb table keeps only in-frame clones and is missing some. This repertoire shows a few hundred thousand clones, roughly four fifths found once; its top ten account for approximately 5%. Sequences were obtained from PBMCs or T cells enriched from blood (not recorded which). The receptor source for this set is a woman in her forties or fifties who had recovered from COVID-19. Both conserved end residues are part of each CDR3. Each record gives: V gene, J gene, clone size, CDR3 length, D gene, CDR3 DNA, CDR3 protein. D genes are given only for firm matches. Part of the rows lack a size; the others show once, few, many or a class for expanded clones.

TRBV6-5	TRBJ2-1	few	15	TRBD2	TGTGCCAGCAGTCCATCGGGACTAGTGGGTCCCGGGCAGTTCTTC	CASSPSGLVGPGQFF
TRBV9	TRBJ1-2	NA	16	NA	TGTGCCAGCAGCGTAGGCCTGATAAGTGAGGGCCATGGCTACACCTTC	CASSVGLISEGHGYTF
TRBV7-6	TRBJ2-3	NA	18	NA	TGTGCCAGCAGCTTAGGTGCCTCCCTTGGGACTGGCACAGATACGCAGTATTTT	CASSLGASLGTGTDTQYF
TRBV5-1	TRBJ2-5	NA	13	NA	TGCGCCAGCAGCCCAGCAGGATTGGAGACCCAGTACTTC	CASSPAGLETQYF
TRBV6-1	TRBJ1-5	NA	12	NA	TGTGCCAGCAGTGAACTATATCAGCCCCAGCATTTT	CASSELYQPQHF
TRBV5-4	TRBJ1-6	few	14	NA	TGTGCCAGCAGCTTGGAACACATTAATTCACCCCTCCACTTT	CASSLEHINSPLHF
TRBV7-2	TRBJ1-5	NA	15	NA	TGTGCCAGCAGCCCCCCCGGGACAAATGATCAGCCCCAGCATTTT	CASSPPGTNDQPQHF
TRBV30	TRBJ2-5	NA	13	TRBD1	TGTGCCTGGGCCTGGGGACAGAAAGAGACCCAGTACTTC	CAWAWGQKETQYF
TRBV9	TRBJ2-5	NA	15	TRBD1	TGTGCCAGCAGCGTAGGCGATACAGGGGGAGAGACCCAGTACTTC	CASSVGDTGGETQYF
TRBV3-1/TRBV3-2	TRBJ1-2	once	16	TRBD1	TGTGCCAGCAGCCCTCAACAGGGGATAAGTGGCTATGGCTACACCTTC	CASSPQQGISGYGYTF
TRBV12-3/TRBV12-4	TRBJ2-3	once	13	NA	TGTGCCAGCAGTTTATATGGCACAGATACGCAGTATTTT	CASSLYGTDTQYF
TRBV11-3	TRBJ1-1	NA	14	NA	TGTGCCAGCAGCGCGAGGCGGCAGGGAAATGTAGCTTTCTTT	CASSARRQGNVAFF
TRBV11-2	TRBJ1-5	NA	15	TRBD1	TGTGCCAGCAGCCGACAGGGGGGCGGAAATCAGCCCCAGCATTTT	CASSRQGGGNQPQHF
TRBV7-2	TRBJ1-1	NA	15	TRBD1	TGTGCCAGCAGCCTGCCGACAGGGTTAAACACTGAAGCTTTCTTT	CASSLPTGLNTEAFF
TRBV7-9	TRBJ1-6	NA	13	NA	TGTGCCAGCAGCTTAGTACATCTTTCACCCCTCCACTTT	CASSLVHLSPLHF
TRBV25-1	TRBJ1-2	few	12	NA	TGTGCCAGCAGGGGCTTGGCGGGTGGCTACACCTTC	CASRGLAGGYTF
TRBV19	TRBJ1-4	NA	14	TRBD1	TGTGCCAGTAGTATCGGGACAGGGACTGAAAAACTGTTTTTT	CASSIGTGTEKLFF
TRBV7-8	TRBJ1-3	once	17	TRBD1	TGTGCCAGCAGCTTAAGGACAGGGTCTTTGTGGGGAAACACCATATATTTT	CASSLRTGSLWGNTIYF
TRBV5-4	TRBJ2-1	NA	14	NA	TGTGCCAGCAGCCCTTCCGTTCCGGGGAATGAGCAGTTCTTC	CASSPSVPGNEQFF
TRBV6-2/TRBV6-3	TRBJ2-3	NA	15	NA	TGTGCCAGCAGTTCCCACACAGGGTATCAAGATACGCAGTATTTT	CASSSHTGYQDTQYF
TRBV19	TRBJ2-7	NA	14	TRBD1	TGTGCCAGTAGTTTCCGGGACAGCTCCTACGAGCAGTACTTC	CASSFRDSSYEQYF
TRBV29-1	TRBJ1-1	NA	14	NA	TGCAGCGCATCGTCTCCGGGACTGGGGTGGGAAGCTTTCTTT	CSASSPGLGWEAFF
TRBV19	TRBJ2-1	NA	12	NA	TGTGCCAGTAGTATCTTGGAGAATGAGCAGTTCTTC	CASSILENEQFF
TRBV19	TRBJ2-2	once	15	TRBD1	TGTGCCAGTAGTATGCAGGGGGCGTACACCGGGGAGCTGTTTTTT	CASSMQGAYTGELFF
TRBV7-2	TRBJ1-3	NA	15	NA	TGTGCCAGCAGCTTAGGAGGGCACTCTGGAAACACCATATATTTT	CASSLGGHSGNTIYF
TRBV7-2	TRBJ2-2	NA	15	TRBD2	TGTGCCAGCAGCGAAACTAGCGGGAGCACCGGGGAGCTGTTTTTT	CASSETSGSTGELFF
TRBV19	TRBJ1-5	NA	14	TRBD1	TGTGCCAGTAGTCAACAGGGGAACAATCAGCCCCAGCATTTT	CASSQQGNNQPQHF
TRBV6-6	TRBJ1-5	NA	13	NA	TGTGCCAGCAGCACAGGGATGGCTCAGCCCCAGCATTTT	CASSTGMAQPQHF
TRBV11-3	TRBJ2-1	NA	13	NA	TGTGCCAGCAGCTTAGAAGGGGGTGGCGAGCAGTTCTTC	CASSLEGGGEQFF